This is a list of T cell receptor beta chains from one sample in a study of OX40 agonist ivuxolimab in advanced cancers. Using immunoSEQ multiplex PCR, the repertoire was profiled, and TCRdb retains in-frame clones only, with some absent. The sample has about 50,000 clones, approximately 71% seen once. The sample was CD4+ or CD8+ T cells sorted from blood, taken in a trial of the OX40 agonist ivuxolimab. The receptors shown here come from an adult with an advanced solid tumor such as melanoma, head and neck, liver or kidney cancer. Both conserved end residues are part of each CDR3. D genes are given only for firm matches. Not all rows give a size; the values are once, few, many and, for expanded clones, a class.

d_call: TRBD1; j_call: TRBJ2-1; clone_size: .; v_call: TRBV19; cdr3_nt: TGTGCCAGTAGGGCGGGACAGGGGAGTGAGCAGTTCTTC; cdr3_aa: CASRAGQGSEQFF
d_call: .; j_call: TRBJ2-5; clone_size: .; v_call: TRBV28; cdr3_nt: TGTGCCAGCAGTTTACCGCTAGCTGGGCAAGAGACCCAGTACTTC; cdr3_aa: CASSLPLAGQETQYF
d_call: .; j_call: TRBJ2-3; clone_size: .; v_call: TRBV5-6; cdr3_nt: TGTGCCAGCAGCCCCCGTCGGAGAGATACGCAGTATTTT; cdr3_aa: CASSPRRRDTQYF
d_call: TRBD2; j_call: TRBJ2-7; clone_size: .; v_call: TRBV6-6; cdr3_nt: TGTGCCAGCAGTTACTCAGGGGAGGGTTACGAGCAGTACTTC; cdr3_aa: CASSYSGEGYEQYF
d_call: .; j_call: TRBJ1-6; clone_size: .; v_call: TRBV5-8; cdr3_nt: TGTGCCAGCACTACAGGGATCTGGTCACCCCTCCACTTT; cdr3_aa: CASTTGIWSPLHF
d_call: .; j_call: TRBJ2-4; clone_size: .; v_call: TRBV27; cdr3_nt: TGTGCCAGCAGTTTCCGGGACCGTGGGAACATTCAGTACTTC; cdr3_aa: CASSFRDRGNIQYF
d_call: TRBD1; j_call: TRBJ1-1; clone_size: .; v_call: TRBV7-2; cdr3_nt: TGTGCCAGCAGCGCACACAGGGGGCCGAACACTGAAGCTTTCTTT; cdr3_aa: CASSAHRGPNTEAFF
d_call: TRBD1; j_call: TRBJ2-7; clone_size: once; v_call: TRBV9; cdr3_nt: TGTGCCAGCAGCGTAGGGCAGGGGGCCTACGAGCAGTACTTC; cdr3_aa: CASSVGQGAYEQYF
d_call: .; j_call: TRBJ1-3; clone_size: .; v_call: TRBV5-1; cdr3_nt: TGCGCCAGCAGCTTGGGTGTAGGAGGGTCAGGAAACACCATATATTTT; cdr3_aa: CASSLGVGGSGNTIYF
d_call: .; j_call: TRBJ2-2; clone_size: .; v_call: TRBV5-1; cdr3_nt: TGCGCCAGCAGCAATAATCCTACCGGGGAGCTGTTTTTT; cdr3_aa: CASSNNPTGELFF
d_call: TRBD1; j_call: TRBJ2-2; clone_size: .; v_call: TRBV10-3; cdr3_nt: TGTGCCATCAGTGAGTCGGGACAGGGTTTCACCGGGGAGCTGTTTTTT; cdr3_aa: CAISESGQGFTGELFF
d_call: .; j_call: TRBJ2-2; clone_size: .; v_call: TRBV7-9; cdr3_nt: TGTGCCAGCAGCTTAGACGCCGGAGACACCGGGGAGCTGTTTTTT; cdr3_aa: CASSLDAGDTGELFF
d_call: TRBD1; j_call: TRBJ2-1; clone_size: .; v_call: TRBV4-1; cdr3_nt: TGCGCCAGCAGCCCAAGACCGGGACAGACCTACAATGAGCAGTTCTTC; cdr3_aa: CASSPRPGQTYNEQFF
d_call: .; j_call: TRBJ2-5; clone_size: .; v_call: TRBV6-6; cdr3_nt: TGTGCCAGCAGTTACTCGAGCGCTCAAGAGACCCAGTACTTC; cdr3_aa: CASSYSSAQETQYF
d_call: .; j_call: TRBJ2-2; clone_size: .; v_call: TRBV6-5; cdr3_nt: TGTGCCAGCACCCCTCCTAGGGCCGGGGAGCTGTTTTTT; cdr3_aa: CASTPPRAGELFF
d_call: TRBD2; j_call: TRBJ2-1; clone_size: .; v_call: TRBV6-1; cdr3_nt: TGTGCCAGCAGTGATAGCGGGAGGGCCTACTACAATGAGCAGTTCTTC; cdr3_aa: CASSDSGRAYYNEQFF
d_call: .; j_call: TRBJ2-5; clone_size: .; v_call: TRBV19; cdr3_nt: TGTGCCAGTAGTACCCATGGGACCGATTCGTCCCAGTACTTC; cdr3_aa: CASSTHGTDSSQYF
d_call: .; j_call: TRBJ1-5; clone_size: .; v_call: TRBV6-1; cdr3_nt: TGTGCCAGCAGTGAAGAATTAGGGGCCGGAAATCAGCCCCAGCATTTT; cdr3_aa: CASSEELGAGNQPQHF
d_call: .; j_call: TRBJ2-7; clone_size: few; v_call: TRBV28; cdr3_nt: TGTGCCAGCAGTTTGGTGCGGCTGCTGGTACCCTACGAGCAGTACTTC; cdr3_aa: CASSLVRLLVPYEQYF
d_call: .; j_call: TRBJ1-1; clone_size: .; v_call: TRBV7-3; cdr3_nt: TGTGCCAGCAGCGCGTTTATGAACACTGAAGCTTTCTTT; cdr3_aa: CASSAFMNTEAFF
d_call: .; j_call: TRBJ1-5; clone_size: .; v_call: TRBV6-5; cdr3_nt: TGTGCCAGCAGCCAGTCCAGCAATCAGCCCCAGCATTTT; cdr3_aa: CASSQSSNQPQHF
d_call: TRBD2; j_call: TRBJ2-2; clone_size: .; v_call: TRBV6-4; cdr3_nt: TGTGCCAGCAGCAGCGGGAGTAGCACCGGGGAGCTGTTTTTT; cdr3_aa: CASSSGSSTGELFF
d_call: .; j_call: TRBJ1-4; clone_size: .; v_call: TRBV7-8; cdr3_nt: TGTGCCAGCAGCTTAGCGTCTAAGACGGAAAAACTGTTTTTT; cdr3_aa: CASSLASKTEKLFF
d_call: .; j_call: TRBJ1-2; clone_size: .; v_call: TRBV25-1; cdr3_nt: TGTGCCAGCAGTGAAAGGGGAGATGGCTACACCTTC; cdr3_aa: CASSERGDGYTF
d_call: TRBD1; j_call: TRBJ1-4; clone_size: .; v_call: TRBV27; cdr3_nt: TGTGCCAGCACTAGAGACAGGGAGAGGACTAATGAAAAACTGTTTTTT; cdr3_aa: CASTRDRERTNEKLFF
d_call: TRBD1; j_call: TRBJ1-2; clone_size: .; v_call: TRBV6-6; cdr3_nt: TGTGCCAGCAGTTACTCCACAGGGGACGTCTACACCTTC; cdr3_aa: CASSYSTGDVYTF
d_call: .; j_call: TRBJ1-5; clone_size: .; v_call: TRBV6-4; cdr3_nt: TGTGCCAGCAGTGACTCGAGGTTGTGGAGGAGCAATCAGCCCCAGCATTTT; cdr3_aa: CASSDSRLWRSNQPQHF
d_call: .; j_call: TRBJ1-5; clone_size: .; v_call: TRBV6-5; cdr3_nt: TGTGCCAGCAGTTACTCCAGCAGGTCGGCACAGCCCCAGCATTTT; cdr3_aa: CASSYSSRSAQPQHF
d_call: TRBD2; j_call: TRBJ2-2; clone_size: .; v_call: TRBV19; cdr3_nt: TGTGCCAGTAGTCTAAGGACTAGCGCCGGGGAGCTGTTTTTT; cdr3_aa: CASSLRTSAGELFF
d_call: TRBD1; j_call: TRBJ1-6; clone_size: medium-sized; v_call: TRBV4-1; cdr3_nt: TGCGCCAGCAGCCAAGATGGGGGACAGGGGGTAAATTCACCCCTCCACTTT; cdr3_aa: CASSQDGGQGVNSPLHF
d_call: .; j_call: TRBJ2-7; clone_size: .; v_call: TRBV7-3; cdr3_nt: TGTGCCAGCAGCTCATACACCTCCGGAGAGTTGAGTTCGGTAGGGGGGCGACACGAGCAGTACTTC; cdr3_aa: CASSSYTSGELSSVGGRHEQYF
d_call: TRBD1; j_call: TRBJ2-6; clone_size: .; v_call: TRBV19; cdr3_nt: TGTGCCAGTAGTACCCAGGACAGGTTCTGGGCTGGGGCCAACGTCCTGACTTTC; cdr3_aa: CASSTQDRFWAGANVLTF
d_call: .; j_call: TRBJ1-1; clone_size: .; v_call: TRBV6-5; cdr3_nt: TGTGCCAGCACCCTCAGGGGAGTTGGCACTGAAGCTTTCTTT; cdr3_aa: CASTLRGVGTEAFF
d_call: TRBD1; j_call: TRBJ1-6; clone_size: .; v_call: TRBV10-2; cdr3_nt: TGCGCCAGCAGTGAGGACAGGGCTGGAAATTCACCCCTCCACTTT; cdr3_aa: CASSEDRAGNSPLHF
d_call: TRBD1; j_call: TRBJ1-2; clone_size: .; v_call: TRBV7-9; cdr3_nt: TGTGCCAGCAGCCCGGGACAGGAAAACTATGGCTACACCTTC; cdr3_aa: CASSPGQENYGYTF
d_call: TRBD2; j_call: TRBJ2-4; clone_size: .; v_call: TRBV18; cdr3_nt: TGTGCCAGCTCACCACTAGCTCTAGCGGGAGGGTCCTTAGCCAAAAACATTCAGTACTTC; cdr3_aa: CASSPLALAGGSLAKNIQYF
d_call: TRBD1; j_call: TRBJ2-3; clone_size: .; v_call: TRBV29-1; cdr3_nt: TGCAGCGTTGTAGAGGGACAGACACCAGATACGCAGTATTTT; cdr3_aa: CSVVEGQTPDTQYF
d_call: TRBD1; j_call: TRBJ1-1; clone_size: .; v_call: TRBV9; cdr3_nt: TGTGCCAGCAGCGCCGGACAGGGGGTAGCCCAAGCTTTCTTT; cdr3_aa: CASSAGQGVAQAFF
d_call: TRBD2; j_call: TRBJ2-2; clone_size: .; v_call: TRBV9; cdr3_nt: TGTGCCAGCAGCGGAAAGGGACTAGCGGGAACCGGGGAGCTGTTTTTT; cdr3_aa: CASSGKGLAGTGELFF
d_call: TRBD2; j_call: TRBJ2-7; clone_size: medium-sized; v_call: TRBV5-1; cdr3_nt: TGCGCCAGCAGCCCCATGGGAGCGGGAGCCCAGGGAGAGCAGTACTTC; cdr3_aa: CASSPMGAGAQGEQYF
d_call: .; j_call: TRBJ1-5; clone_size: .; v_call: TRBV9; cdr3_nt: TGTGCCAGCAGCGTGGGGATAGATCAGCCCCAGCATTTT; cdr3_aa: CASSVGIDQPQHF
d_call: .; j_call: TRBJ2-5; clone_size: once; v_call: TRBV14; cdr3_nt: TGTGCCAGCAGCCGAGGGCCCTCCCTGGAGACCCAGTACTTC; cdr3_aa: CASSRGPSLETQYF
d_call: .; j_call: TRBJ2-5; clone_size: .; v_call: TRBV7-3; cdr3_nt: TGTGCCAGCAGCTCGGGGGCGCAAGAGACCCAGTACTTC; cdr3_aa: CASSSGAQETQYF
d_call: .; j_call: TRBJ2-2; clone_size: .; v_call: TRBV6-5; cdr3_nt: TGTGCCAGCAGTTTCACAAGGGCGACCGCCGGGGAGCTGTTTTTT; cdr3_aa: CASSFTRATAGELFF
d_call: TRBD2; j_call: TRBJ2-7; clone_size: .; v_call: TRBV7-2; cdr3_nt: TGTGCCAGCAGCCGTAGCGGGCGCTCCTACGAGCAGTACTTC; cdr3_aa: CASSRSGRSYEQYF
d_call: TRBD2; j_call: TRBJ2-1; clone_size: .; v_call: TRBV6-1; cdr3_nt: TGTGCCAGCAGTGTCCTAGCGGGAGTCTACAATGAGCAGTTCTTC; cdr3_aa: CASSVLAGVYNEQFF
d_call: .; j_call: TRBJ1-1; clone_size: .; v_call: TRBV5-1; cdr3_nt: TGCGCCAGCAGCTTTCAAACCAACACTGAAGCTTTCTTT; cdr3_aa: CASSFQTNTEAFF
d_call: TRBD2; j_call: TRBJ2-7; clone_size: .; v_call: TRBV7-8; cdr3_nt: TGTGCCAGCAGCTTAGCTCTAGCGGGTGTCCCCTACGAGCAGTACTTC; cdr3_aa: CASSLALAGVPYEQYF
d_call: .; j_call: TRBJ1-2; clone_size: .; v_call: TRBV27; cdr3_nt: TGTGCCAGCAGTCCCTCTGGGAACTATGGCTACACCTTC; cdr3_aa: CASSPSGNYGYTF
d_call: .; j_call: TRBJ1-1; clone_size: .; v_call: TRBV5-1; cdr3_nt: TGCGCCAGCAGCTTGGGTGGGGTTACGAACACTGAAGCTTTCTTT; cdr3_aa: CASSLGGVTNTEAFF
d_call: TRBD2; j_call: TRBJ2-3; clone_size: once; v_call: TRBV11-1; cdr3_nt: TGTGCCAGCAACGTCGGGGCTAGCGGGAGGCTTACGCAGTATTTT; cdr3_aa: CASNVGASGRLTQYF
d_call: .; j_call: TRBJ2-3; clone_size: .; v_call: TRBV11-2; cdr3_nt: TGTGCCAGCAGCTTAGATCTCCATAGCACAGATACGCAGTATTTT; cdr3_aa: CASSLDLHSTDTQYF
d_call: .; j_call: TRBJ2-2; clone_size: .; v_call: TRBV11-2; cdr3_nt: TGTGCCAGCAGCGCCCTCCGGGGGTCAACCGGGGAGCTGTTTTTT; cdr3_aa: CASSALRGSTGELFF
d_call: .; j_call: TRBJ2-3; clone_size: .; v_call: TRBV29-1; cdr3_nt: TGCAGCTTTAGCTCGGGACTCCTACGTTCGAGCACAGATACGCAGTATTTT; cdr3_aa: CSFSSGLLRSSTDTQYF
d_call: .; j_call: TRBJ2-7; clone_size: .; v_call: TRBV5-1; cdr3_nt: TGCGCCAGCAGCCCGGGGGGCAGGACCCTCTACGAGCAGTACTTC; cdr3_aa: CASSPGGRTLYEQYF